This T cell receptor beta chain was sequenced for a study of cytomegalovirus exposure and HLA in healthy donors. General study points: CMV antigen specificity of a few CMV-associated chains was confirmed in vitro. Clusters of TCRs from the first cohort tended to co-occur in the 120 or so validation repertoires (as a later analysis found). The study flagged about 160 TCR beta chains as cytomegalovirus-associated.

Turning to this clone: Its specificity is unknown.

The CDR3 length is 17 residues. Trimming took 7 bases from V and 0 from J; bases not matched to a gene: 6. Germline-derived CDR1 and CDR2 are SGHRS and YFSETQ. Measured with immunoSEQ multiplex PCR; TCRdb has only the in-frame clones, and not every one. The sample yields 68,000 or so clones, 90% to 95% seen once. Sequencing used PBMCs. The chain combines TRBV5-1 with TRBJ2-6; 11 bases match TRBD1. This sequence was found in a man aged 18 to 29 in good health and CMV-seronegative. CDR3 residues: CASGDRGLSSGANVLTF. CDR3 sequence (DNA): TGCGCCAGCGGGGACAGGGGGTTGTCCTCTGGGGCCAACGTCCTGACTTTC.